One and the same sample provided the 4 T cell receptor beta chains below, sequenced in a study of blood T cell repertoires in COVID-19. Libraries were prepared by immunoSEQ multiplex PCR; TCRdb keeps only in-frame clonotypes and omits some of them. This sample has under 150,000 clones, with less than 90% found just once. The sequenced sample was PBMCs or T cells enriched from blood (not recorded which). The source of these receptors is a woman between 50 and 59 years old who had recovered from COVID-19.

The CDR3 protein is CASSLAYSSGNTIYF. CDR3 in DNA: TGTGCCAGCAGCTTGGCCTACAGTTCTGGAAACACCATATATTTT. The rearrangement links TRBV5-8 to TRBJ1-3; D unresolved. Germline CDR1 is SGHTS and CDR2 is YDEGEE. The CDR3 length is 15 residues. The ends were cut back, 0 bases at V and 1 base at J, with 8 bases in the middle.

The CDR3 is CASSLGGISYNEQFF. The CDR3 DNA is TGTGCCAGCAGCTTAGGAGGGATTTCCTACAATGAGCAGTTCTTC. The chain is built from TRBV11-3 and TRBJ2-1, with D maybe TRBD2 (5 bases). Germline CDR1 and CDR2: SGHNT and YENEEA. This CDR3 region has 15 residues. V shed 1 base and J shed 1 base, with 8 bases lying between them.

The chain has TRBV11-3 and TRBJ2-5, with D possibly matching TRBD2 (5 bases). V was shortened by 5 bases and J by 2 bases, with 15 bases between the two germline ends. The CDR3 consists of 15 residues. Germline CDR1 is SGHNT and CDR2 is YENEEA. CDR3 residues: CASSPGKRIQETQYF. In DNA, the CDR3 is TGTGCCAGCAGCCCCGGTAAGCGGATACAAGAGACCCAGTACTTC.

The V gene is TRBV5-1, the J gene TRBJ2-7; 9 bases map to TRBD1. Germline assignment: CDR1 SGHRS and CDR2 YFSETQ. Unmatched junction bases numbered 10, after V lost 4 bases and J lost 2 bases. The CDR3 is 16 amino acids. The CDR3 is CASSTGWDRVPYEQYF. Here the CDR3 DNA reads TGCGCCAGCAGCACCGGATGGGACAGGGTGCCCTACGAGCAGTACTTC.